This T cell receptor beta chain derives from a study of cytomegalovirus exposure and HLA in healthy donors. The PCR used 60 Vbeta and 13 Jbeta primers. The repertoire was sequenced with immunoSEQ multiplex PCR; TCRdb's copy has only in-frame clones and lacks some. The table has about 82,000 clones, around 79% seen once; the top ten hold roughly 13%. Input material: PBMCs. The clonotype comes from a human donor in good health.

CDR3 sequence: CASSQDGTSGSVKQFF. The CDR3 nucleotides are TGTGCCAGCAGCCAAGACGGGACTAGCGGGAGCGTAAAGCAGTTCTTC. This rearrangement joins TRBV4-2 to TRBJ2-1, with 14 bases aligning to TRBD2. CDR3 length: 16 amino acids. V lost 0 bases and J lost 11; bases outside the gene matches: 6. CDR1 LGHNA and CDR2 YNFKEQ come from the germline V gene.